This T cell receptor (beta chain) was found in a study of shared clonotypes between healthy human individuals. General observations from the study: Only blood samples were collected, and tissue repertoires likely differ. Some clonotypes were shared by all four sorted-subset donors, while others were not shared. The non-shared ones had lower generation probabilities than the shared ones.

TCRdb's copy holds only in-frame clones and misses some; the assay was immunoSEQ multiplex PCR. The sample shows approximately 1.9 million clones, 93% of them seen only once. CD45RO-negative CD8 cells positively selected for CCR7 made up the naive population, which excluded terminally differentiated effector memory CD45RA+ cells. All donors were healthy HIV-negative adults lacking recent acute infections or vaccinations. For this clone: Its target is not known.

Germline V gene lookup returns CDR1 SGHRS and CDR2 YFSETQ. The CDR3 sequence is 16 residues long. The source of this sequence is a man between 18 and 35 years old in good health. Some clones in this sample may be carry-over from other donors' samples. The chain has TRBV5-1 and TRBJ2-5, with TRBD1 matching 9 bases. Judging by the DNA end, TRBJ2-7 fits better; the J call may be wrong. Input material: naive CD8+ T cells from PBMCs. CDR3 region: CASSLGLQGAVHEQYF. The DNA of the CDR3 is TGCGCCAGCAGCTTGGGTTTACAGGGGGCGGTCCACGAGCAGTACTTC.